This T cell receptor (beta chain) was sequenced in a study of CD8 T cells in ankylosing spondylitis (TCRdb year 2017). The study in broad terms: The study set out to find disease-linked TCR variants by profiling T cell receptor beta repertoires in ankylosing spondylitis patients and healthy donors. Peripheral blood was sampled, and synovial fluid was additionally collected from ankylosing spondylitis patients. In total, the full study cohort was made up of roughly 110 healthy donors and 25 to 30 ankylosing spondylitis patients. What the study reported, not specific to this receptor: In peripheral blood, the disease-linked clones were found at relatively low frequencies and had a CD8+ phenotype. Blood from ankylosing spondylitis patients appeared to be characterized by a TCR beta motif composed of roughly eight highly homologous amino acid variants. According to the report, matched synovial fluid samples from ankylosing spondylitis patients were significantly enriched for the disease-linked clones. Some motif variants had previously been reported in the synovial fluid and blood of reactive arthritis patients, which suggests shared mechanisms of disease initiation.

This clonotype was observed a handful of times. Its antigen specificity is not known. Within one base of it there is no much larger clone, and no base qualities were kept. The junction carries 15 bases between V and J, which are trimmed by 3 bases and 7 bases respectively. Including cysteine and phenylalanine, the CDR3 has 14 amino acids. Of the read, only the CDR3 DNA is kept; its 42 bases are in frame from base 1. The germline V gene sets CDR1 to MDHEN and CDR2 to SYDVKM. Sequencing relied on an Illumina HiSeq 2500. Quantitative 5'-RACE with molecular barcodes was the method used to prepare the TCR beta libraries. On the authors' methods: To identify disease-linked TCR variants, a new computational method was used, one built on a probabilistic model of VDJ rearrangement. TCRdb passed the public sequencing reads through fastp at Q25 and MiXCR, retaining productive beta sequences. For every CDR3 protein sequence, its rows merge into one entry that carries the most common genes and DNA. The V and J calls here are based on TCRdb, not the publication. Counted in this sample were 130,000 or so distinct CDR3 sequences; roughly 18% of them appeared once. The top ten clones comprise 33% of the sample.

This TCR was sampled from a male donor with ankylosing spondylitis. The rearranged segments are TRBV28 and TRBJ2-5; the D segment may tentatively be TRBD1 or TRBD2, each giving 5 matched bases. Sequencing used blood, either unsorted or a sorted T cell fraction (not recorded which). The CDR3 in this case is CASSFMGLEGTQYF. Read as DNA, the sequence is TGTGCCAGCAGTTTTATGGGGCTAGAGGGGACCCAGTACTTC.